This TCR beta chain was sequenced during a study of OX40 agonist ivuxolimab in advanced cancers. On the study more broadly: The diagnoses of dose-escalation patients were hepatocellular carcinoma, melanoma, renal cell or head and neck cancer.

The table came from immunoSEQ multiplex PCR; TCRdb's copy has only in-frame clones and leaves some out. This table has roughly 75,000 clones, 85% to 90% appearing once. Germline CDR1 is LNHDA and CDR2 is SQIVND (reference sequence). The CDR3 length is 14 residues. V shed 8 bases and J 0 bases; nucleotides not matched to a gene: 3. Here the sequenced sample was CD4+ or CD8+ T cells sorted from blood, taken in a trial of the OX40 agonist ivuxolimab. The sequence was obtained from an adult with an advanced solid tumor such as melanoma, head and neck, liver or kidney cancer. V usage is TRBV19 and J usage is TRBJ2-3, with 9 nucleotides matching TRBD2. This CDR3 reads CASGTSGSTDTQYF. DNA for the CDR3: TGTGCCAGTGGTACTAGCGGGAGCACAGATACGCAGTATTTT.